Below, 3 T cell receptor beta chains from the same sample are listed, as sequenced in a study of cytomegalovirus exposure and HLA in healthy donors. It was with 60 Vbeta and 13 Jbeta primers that the PCR ran. Method: immunoSEQ multiplex PCR; TCRdb's copy keeps in-frame clones and lacks some. Seen here are 110,000 to 150,000 clones, 78% observed once, and the top ten hold over 2.5%. Sequencing was carried out using PBMCs. The receptors originated from a female donor in good health and CMV-seronegative.

The gene calls are TRBV7-9 and TRBJ2-5; D may be TRBD2 (5 bases). This CDR3 is 16 amino acids long. Germline V gives CDR1 SEHNR, CDR2 FQNEAQ (reference sequence). Trimming stripped 4 bases from V and 0 bases from J, with 15 bases between. The CDR3 is CASSSTSLGYQETQYF. CDR3 DNA: TGTGCCAGCAGCTCCACTTCACTAGGCTACCAAGAGACCCAGTACTTC.

The gene calls are TRBV11-2 and TRBJ2-7; 8 bases fit TRBD1. CDR3 length: 16 residues. Germline V gene lookup returns CDR1 SGHAT and CDR2 FQNNGV. V lost 6 bases and J lost 2; bases outside the gene matches: 12. CDR3 amino acids: CASSSGTGWTPYEQYF. The CDR3 nucleotides are TGTGCCAGCAGTTCAGGGACAGGCTGGACCCCCTACGAGCAGTACTTC. The full variable domain, completed using reference TRBV11-2 and TRBJ2-7, is EAGVAQSPRYKIIEKRQSVAFWCNPISGHATLYWYQQILGQGPKLLIQFQNNGVVDDSQLPKDRFSAERLKGVDSTLKIQPAKLEDSAVYLCASSSGTGWTPYEQYFGPGTRLTVT.

The CDR3: CASSPIVALNEQFF. The CDR3 region has the DNA TGTGCCAGCAGCCCTATTGTAGCTCTCAATGAGCAGTTCTTC. J is TRBJ2-1 and V is TRBV7-9; D remains ambiguous. V was pared by 5 bases and J by 6 bases, with 14 bases between. The germline gives CDR1 SEHNR, CDR2 FQNEAQ (reference sequence). The CDR3 spans 14 residues.